This is a list of T cell receptor beta chains from one sample in a study of T cell responses to AZD1222 COVID-19 vaccine. Assay used: immunoSEQ multiplex PCR; TCRdb lists only in-frame clones, some missing. Of 70,000 to 95,000 clones detected, roughly 90% appear once; the ten largest clones hold about 2.6%. The specimen comprised peripheral blood, sampled on day 0 of MenACWY control vaccination. The receptors shown here come from an adult in good health. CDR3s include the opening cysteine and the closing phenylalanine or tryptophan. Fields, in order: V gene, J gene, clone size, D gene, CDR3 DNA, CDR3 protein. The D gene is left open where the match is weak. Where a row states a size, it is once, few, many or the class of an expanded clone; other rows omit it.

V gene: TRBV7-9; J gene: TRBJ1-4; clone size: NA; D gene: NA; CDR3 DNA: TGTGCCAGCAGCTTAGTGGTTCGTGACTCCCTGGCCACTAATGAAAAACTGTTTTTT; CDR3 protein: CASSLVVRDSLATNEKLFF
V gene: TRBV19; J gene: TRBJ2-7; clone size: NA; D gene: NA; CDR3 DNA: TGTGCCAGGCCCCCTTGGTACGAGCAGTACTTC; CDR3 protein: CARPPWYEQYF
V gene: TRBV27; J gene: TRBJ1-2; clone size: NA; D gene: NA; CDR3 DNA: TGTGCCAGCAGTAGGGAGGACGTGGGCTATGGCTACACCTTC; CDR3 protein: CASSREDVGYGYTF
V gene: TRBV9; J gene: TRBJ2-5; clone size: NA; D gene: TRBD2; CDR3 DNA: TGTGCCAGCAGCCTAGGGGGCCCACAGCGGGGGGGACAAGAGACCCAGTACTTC; CDR3 protein: CASSLGGPQRGGQETQYF
V gene: TRBV11-3; J gene: TRBJ2-4; clone size: NA; D gene: TRBD2; CDR3 DNA: TGTGCCAGCAGCTATAGCGGGGGGGCCGACATTCAGTACTTC; CDR3 protein: CASSYSGGADIQYF
V gene: TRBV10-1; J gene: TRBJ1-1; clone size: NA; D gene: NA; CDR3 DNA: TGCGCCAGCAGTGAGAGGACCCATTTCGCTGAAGCTTTCTTT; CDR3 protein: CASSERTHFAEAFF
V gene: TRBV7-6; J gene: TRBJ1-4; clone size: NA; D gene: NA; CDR3 DNA: TGTGCCAGCAGCTTAGCGGGGGGATCGAAAAACGAAAAACTGTTTTTT; CDR3 protein: CASSLAGGSKNEKLFF
V gene: TRBV19; J gene: TRBJ1-6; clone size: NA; D gene: NA; CDR3 DNA: TGTGCCAGTAGTTCCCATTCCTACTTCGGCGGGGCCCTCCACTTT; CDR3 protein: CASSSHSYFGGALHF
V gene: TRBV7-9; J gene: TRBJ2-7; clone size: NA; D gene: NA; CDR3 DNA: TGTGCCAGCAGCTTATACGGGACTGACGAGCAGTACTTC; CDR3 protein: CASSLYGTDEQYF
V gene: TRBV3-1/TRBV3-2; J gene: TRBJ1-1; clone size: NA; D gene: NA; CDR3 DNA: TGTGCCAGCAGCCGAGTGAACACTGAAGCTTTCTTT; CDR3 protein: CASSRVNTEAFF
V gene: TRBV5-6; J gene: TRBJ1-2; clone size: NA; D gene: TRBD1; CDR3 DNA: TGTGCCAGCAGCCGGGGACAGCCCTATGGCTACACCTTC; CDR3 protein: CASSRGQPYGYTF
V gene: TRBV5-4; J gene: TRBJ1-6; clone size: NA; D gene: NA; CDR3 DNA: TGTGCCAGCAGCTCGGACGGAGCAGGAGGCGCCTATAATTCACCCCTCCACTTT; CDR3 protein: CASSSDGAGGAYNSPLHF
V gene: TRBV6-1; J gene: TRBJ1-5; clone size: NA; D gene: NA; CDR3 DNA: TGTGCCAGCAGTGAAGGGAGGGCGCAGTATTATCAGCCCCAGCATTTT; CDR3 protein: CASSEGRAQYYQPQHF
V gene: TRBV29-1; J gene: TRBJ2-1; clone size: NA; D gene: TRBD1; CDR3 DNA: TGCAGCGTTGGTTCTGGGACAGTTTTTCTAGGGAATGAGCAGTTCTTC; CDR3 protein: CSVGSGTVFLGNEQFF
V gene: TRBV30; J gene: TRBJ1-1; clone size: NA; D gene: NA; CDR3 DNA: TGTGCCTGGAGTGGGCAGGGGTTCGGGGAAGCTTTCTTT; CDR3 protein: CAWSGQGFGEAFF
V gene: TRBV30; J gene: TRBJ1-5; clone size: NA; D gene: NA; CDR3 DNA: TGTGCCTGGAGTGTTGGCCTGGGCAGGGGCAATCAGCCCCAGCATTTT; CDR3 protein: CAWSVGLGRGNQPQHF
V gene: TRBV10-1; J gene: TRBJ1-6; clone size: once; D gene: NA; CDR3 DNA: TGCGCCAGCAGTGCGGGACGGGACAATTCACCCCTCCACTTT; CDR3 protein: CASSAGRDNSPLHF
V gene: TRBV7-3; J gene: TRBJ2-1; clone size: NA; D gene: TRBD1; CDR3 DNA: TGTGCCAGCAGCTCGACAGGGGGTGTCAATGAGCAGTTCTTC; CDR3 protein: CASSSTGGVNEQFF